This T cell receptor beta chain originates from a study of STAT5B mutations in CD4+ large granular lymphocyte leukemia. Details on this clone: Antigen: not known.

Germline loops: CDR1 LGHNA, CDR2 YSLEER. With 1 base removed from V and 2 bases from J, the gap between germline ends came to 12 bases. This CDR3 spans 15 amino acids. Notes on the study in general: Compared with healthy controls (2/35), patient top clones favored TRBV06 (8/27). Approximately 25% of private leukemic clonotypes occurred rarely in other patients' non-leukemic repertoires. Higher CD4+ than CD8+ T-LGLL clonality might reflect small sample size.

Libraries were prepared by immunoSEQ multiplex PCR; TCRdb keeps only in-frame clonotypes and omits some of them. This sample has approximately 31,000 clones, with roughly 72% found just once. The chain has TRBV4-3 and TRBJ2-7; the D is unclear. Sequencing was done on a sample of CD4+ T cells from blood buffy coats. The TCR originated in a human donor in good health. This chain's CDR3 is CASSQGTVSPYEQYF. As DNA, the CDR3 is TGCGCCAGCAGCCAAGGGACGGTCAGCCCCTACGAGCAGTACTTC.